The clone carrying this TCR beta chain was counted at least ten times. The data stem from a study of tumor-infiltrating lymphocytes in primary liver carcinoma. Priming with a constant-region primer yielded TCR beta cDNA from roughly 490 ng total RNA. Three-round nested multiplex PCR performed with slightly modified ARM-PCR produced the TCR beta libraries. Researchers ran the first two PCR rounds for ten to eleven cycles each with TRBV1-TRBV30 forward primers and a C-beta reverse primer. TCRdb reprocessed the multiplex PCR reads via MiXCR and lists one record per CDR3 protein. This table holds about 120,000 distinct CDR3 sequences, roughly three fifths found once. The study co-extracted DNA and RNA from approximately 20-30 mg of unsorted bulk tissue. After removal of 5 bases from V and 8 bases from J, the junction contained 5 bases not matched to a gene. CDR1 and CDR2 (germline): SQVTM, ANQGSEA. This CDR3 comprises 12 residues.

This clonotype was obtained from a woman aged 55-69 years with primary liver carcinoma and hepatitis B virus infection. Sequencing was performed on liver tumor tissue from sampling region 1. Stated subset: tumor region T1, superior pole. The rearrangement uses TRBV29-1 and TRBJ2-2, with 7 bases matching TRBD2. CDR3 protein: CSVRLAQGELFF. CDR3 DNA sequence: TGCAGCGTTCGACTAGCCCAGGGGGAGCTGTTTTTT.